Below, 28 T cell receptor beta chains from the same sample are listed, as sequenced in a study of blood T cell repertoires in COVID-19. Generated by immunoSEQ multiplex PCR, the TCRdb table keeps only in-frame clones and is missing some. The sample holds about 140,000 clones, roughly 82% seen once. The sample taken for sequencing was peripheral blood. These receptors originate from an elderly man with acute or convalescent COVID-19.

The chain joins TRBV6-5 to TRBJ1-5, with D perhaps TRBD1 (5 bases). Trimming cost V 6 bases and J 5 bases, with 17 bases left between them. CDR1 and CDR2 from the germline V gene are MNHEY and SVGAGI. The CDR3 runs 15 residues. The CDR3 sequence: CASRTNLGGDQPQHF. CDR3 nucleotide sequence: TGTGCCAGCAGAACCAACCTGGGGGGGGATCAGCCCCAGCATTTT.

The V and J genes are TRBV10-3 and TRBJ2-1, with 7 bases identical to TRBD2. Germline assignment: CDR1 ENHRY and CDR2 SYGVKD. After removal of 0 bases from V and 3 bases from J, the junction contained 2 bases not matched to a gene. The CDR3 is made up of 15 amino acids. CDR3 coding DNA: TGTGCCATCAGTGAGTCGGGGGGGGGCTACAATGAGCAGTTCTTC. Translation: CAISESGGGYNEQFF.

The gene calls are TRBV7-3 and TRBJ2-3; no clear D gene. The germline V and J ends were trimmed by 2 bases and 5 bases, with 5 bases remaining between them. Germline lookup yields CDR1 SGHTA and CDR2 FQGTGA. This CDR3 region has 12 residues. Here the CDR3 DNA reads TGTGCCAGCAGCTTACCGGGAGATACGCAGTATTTT. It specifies CASSLPGDTQYF.

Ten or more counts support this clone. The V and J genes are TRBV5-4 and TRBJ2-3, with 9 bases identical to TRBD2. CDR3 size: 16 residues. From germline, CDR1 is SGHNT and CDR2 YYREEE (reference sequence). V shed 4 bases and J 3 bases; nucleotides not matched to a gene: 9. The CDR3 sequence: CASSQLAGSATDTQYF. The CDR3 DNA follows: TGTGCCAGCAGCCAGCTAGCGGGGAGTGCGACAGATACGCAGTATTTT.

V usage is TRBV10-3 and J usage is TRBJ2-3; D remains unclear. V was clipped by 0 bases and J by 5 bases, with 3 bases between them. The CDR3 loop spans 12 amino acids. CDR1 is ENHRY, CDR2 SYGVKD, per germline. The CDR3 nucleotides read TGTGCCATCAGTGAGTCTAGAGATACGCAGTATTTT. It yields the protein CAISESRDTQYF.

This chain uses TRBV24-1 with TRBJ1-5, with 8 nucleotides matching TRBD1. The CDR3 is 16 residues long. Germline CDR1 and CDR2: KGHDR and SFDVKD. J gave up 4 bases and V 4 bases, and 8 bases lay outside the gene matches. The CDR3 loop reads CATSEGLGQGNQPQHF. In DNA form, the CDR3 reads TGTGCCACCAGTGAAGGATTAGGACAGGGTAATCAGCCCCAGCATTTT.

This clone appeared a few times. The CDR3 sequence is CASRDRGLFNQPQHF. In nucleotides, the CDR3 is TGTGCCAGTAGGGACAGGGGGCTTTTTAATCAGCCCCAGCATTTT. V is TRBV19 and J is TRBJ1-5; 11 bases line up with TRBD1. The CDR3 loop spans 15 amino acids. Unmatched junction bases numbered 5, after V lost 6 bases and J lost 4 bases. Germline assignment: CDR1 LNHDA and CDR2 SQIVND (reference sequence).

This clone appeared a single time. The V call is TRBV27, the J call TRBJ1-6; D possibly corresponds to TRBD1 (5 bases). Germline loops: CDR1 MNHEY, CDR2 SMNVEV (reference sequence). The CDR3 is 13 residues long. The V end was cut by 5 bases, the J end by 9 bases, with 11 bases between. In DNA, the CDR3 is TGTGCCAGCAGTGGGGCTTGGGGTTCACCCCTCCACTTT. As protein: CASSGAWGSPLHF.

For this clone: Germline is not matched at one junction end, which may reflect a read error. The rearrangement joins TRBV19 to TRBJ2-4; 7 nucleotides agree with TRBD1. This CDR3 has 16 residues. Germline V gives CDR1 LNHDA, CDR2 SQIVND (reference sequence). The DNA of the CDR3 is TGTGCCAGCAGTATGGGCCTGGGACAGACAAAAAACATTCAGTACTTC. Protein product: CASSMGLGQTKNIQYF.

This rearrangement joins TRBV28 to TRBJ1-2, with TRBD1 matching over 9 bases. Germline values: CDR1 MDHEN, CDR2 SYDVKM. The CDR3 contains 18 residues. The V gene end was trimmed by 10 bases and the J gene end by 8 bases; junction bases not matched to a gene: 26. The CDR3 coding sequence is TGTGCCATCCCTCCGTGGACCCGCGAAGGACAGGGGCGGGAAGGCTACACCTTC. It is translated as CAIPPWTREGQGREGYTF.

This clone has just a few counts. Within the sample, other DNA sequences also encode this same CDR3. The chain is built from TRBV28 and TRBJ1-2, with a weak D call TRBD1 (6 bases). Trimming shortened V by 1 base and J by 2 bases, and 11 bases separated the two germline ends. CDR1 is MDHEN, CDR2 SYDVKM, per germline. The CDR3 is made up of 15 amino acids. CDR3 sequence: CASSLYQGPNYGYTF. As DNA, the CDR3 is TGTGCCAGCAGTTTATATCAGGGGCCCAACTATGGCTACACCTTC.

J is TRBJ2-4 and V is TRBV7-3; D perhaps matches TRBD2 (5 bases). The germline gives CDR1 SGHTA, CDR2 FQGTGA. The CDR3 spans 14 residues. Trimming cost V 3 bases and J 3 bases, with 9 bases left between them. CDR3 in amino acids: CASSLNSGKNIQYF. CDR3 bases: TGTGCCAGCAGCTTGAACAGCGGCAAAAACATTCAGTACTTC.

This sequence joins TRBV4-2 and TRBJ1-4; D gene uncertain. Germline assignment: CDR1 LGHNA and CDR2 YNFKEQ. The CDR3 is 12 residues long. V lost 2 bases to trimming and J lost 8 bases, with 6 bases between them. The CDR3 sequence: CASSQIYEKLFF. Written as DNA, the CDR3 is TGTGCCAGCAGCCAAATCTACGAAAAACTGTTTTTT.

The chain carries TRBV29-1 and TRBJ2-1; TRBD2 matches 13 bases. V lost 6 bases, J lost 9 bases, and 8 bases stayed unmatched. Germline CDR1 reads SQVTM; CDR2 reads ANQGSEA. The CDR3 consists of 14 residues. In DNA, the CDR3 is TGCAGCGTGGCTACTAGCGGGGGGGCTGGTGAGCAGTTCTTC. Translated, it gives CSVATSGGAGEQFF.

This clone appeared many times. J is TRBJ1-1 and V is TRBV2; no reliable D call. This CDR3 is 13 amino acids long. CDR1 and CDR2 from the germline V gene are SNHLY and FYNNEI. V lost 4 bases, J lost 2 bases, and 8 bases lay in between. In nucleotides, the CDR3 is TGTGCCAGCAGTGGATACAGTAACACTGAAGCTTTCTTT. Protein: CASSGYSNTEAFF.

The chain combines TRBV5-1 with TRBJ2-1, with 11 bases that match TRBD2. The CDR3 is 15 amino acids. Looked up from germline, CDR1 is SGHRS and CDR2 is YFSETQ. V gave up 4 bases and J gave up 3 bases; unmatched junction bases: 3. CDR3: CASSGGLADYNEQFF. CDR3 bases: TGCGCCAGCAGCGGGGGACTAGCGGACTACAATGAGCAGTTCTTC.

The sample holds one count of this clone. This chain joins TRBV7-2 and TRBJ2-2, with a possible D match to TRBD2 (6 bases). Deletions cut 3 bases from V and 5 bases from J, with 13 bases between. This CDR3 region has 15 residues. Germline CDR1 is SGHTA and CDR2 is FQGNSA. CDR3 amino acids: CASSFRPGVTGELFF. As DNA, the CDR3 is TGTGCCAGCAGCTTTAGACCGGGGGTTACCGGGGAGCTGTTTTTT.

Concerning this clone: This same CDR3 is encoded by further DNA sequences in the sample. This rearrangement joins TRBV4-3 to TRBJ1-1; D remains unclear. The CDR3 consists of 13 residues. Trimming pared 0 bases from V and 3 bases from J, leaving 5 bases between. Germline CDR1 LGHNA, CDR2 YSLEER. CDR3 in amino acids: CASSQDRDTEAFF. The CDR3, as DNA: TGCGCCAGCAGCCAAGATCGGGACACTGAAGCTTTCTTT.

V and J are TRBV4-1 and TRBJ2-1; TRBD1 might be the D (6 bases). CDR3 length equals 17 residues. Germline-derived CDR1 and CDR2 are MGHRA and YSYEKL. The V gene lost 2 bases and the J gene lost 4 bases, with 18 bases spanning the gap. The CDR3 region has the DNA TGCGCCAGCAGCCAAAGCAGCACGGACAGTATTTACAATGAGCAGTTCTTC. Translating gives CASSQSSTDSIYNEQFF.

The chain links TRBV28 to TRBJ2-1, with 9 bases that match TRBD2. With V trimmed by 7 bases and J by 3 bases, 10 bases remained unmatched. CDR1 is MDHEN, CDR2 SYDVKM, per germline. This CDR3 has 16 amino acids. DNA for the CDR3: TGTGCCAGCACAAGGGATAGCGGGGGAAGCTACAATGAGCAGTTCTTC. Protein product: CASTRDSGGSYNEQFF.

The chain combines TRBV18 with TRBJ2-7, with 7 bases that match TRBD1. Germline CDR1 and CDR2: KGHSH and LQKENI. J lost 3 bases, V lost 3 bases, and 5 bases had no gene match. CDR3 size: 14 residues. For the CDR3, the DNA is TGTGCCAGCTCACCCAGGGGGTCAAGCTACGAGCAGTACTTC. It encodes CASSPRGSSYEQYF.

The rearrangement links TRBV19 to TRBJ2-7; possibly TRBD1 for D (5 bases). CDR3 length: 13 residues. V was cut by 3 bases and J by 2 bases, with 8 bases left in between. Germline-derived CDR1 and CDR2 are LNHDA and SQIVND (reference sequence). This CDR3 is CASSIGQAYEQYF. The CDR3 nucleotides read TGTGCCAGTAGTATCGGACAAGCCTACGAGCAGTACTTC.

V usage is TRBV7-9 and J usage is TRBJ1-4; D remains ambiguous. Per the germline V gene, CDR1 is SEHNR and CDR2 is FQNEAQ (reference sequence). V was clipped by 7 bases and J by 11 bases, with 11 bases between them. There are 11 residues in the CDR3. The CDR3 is CASTLTGKLFF. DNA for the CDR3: TGTGCCAGCACCCTGACCGGGAAACTGTTTTTT.

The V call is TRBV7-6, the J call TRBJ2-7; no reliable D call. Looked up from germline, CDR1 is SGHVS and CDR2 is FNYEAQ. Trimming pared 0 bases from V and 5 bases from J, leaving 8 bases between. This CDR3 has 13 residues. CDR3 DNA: TGTGCCAGCAGCTTAGCGTTCGGTGACGAGCAGTACTTC. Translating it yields CASSLAFGDEQYF. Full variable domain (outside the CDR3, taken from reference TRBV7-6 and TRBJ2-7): GAGVSQSPRYKVTKRGQDVALRCDPISGHVSLYWYRQALGQGPEFLTYFNYEAQQDKSGLPNDRFSAERPEGSISTLTIQRTEQRDSAMYRCASSLAFGDEQYFGPGTRLTVT.

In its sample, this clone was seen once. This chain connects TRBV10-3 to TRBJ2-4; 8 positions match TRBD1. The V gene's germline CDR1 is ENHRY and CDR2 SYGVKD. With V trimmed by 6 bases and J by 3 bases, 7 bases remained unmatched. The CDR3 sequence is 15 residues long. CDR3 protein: CAISDDRGDKNIQYF. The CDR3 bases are TGTGCCATCAGCGATGACAGGGGCGACAAAAACATTCAGTACTTC.

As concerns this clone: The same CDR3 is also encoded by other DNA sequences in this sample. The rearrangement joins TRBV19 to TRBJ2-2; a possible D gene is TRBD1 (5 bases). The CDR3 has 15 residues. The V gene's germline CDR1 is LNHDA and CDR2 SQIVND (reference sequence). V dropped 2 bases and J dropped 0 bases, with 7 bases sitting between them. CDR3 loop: CASSIRGTNTGELFF. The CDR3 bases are TGTGCCAGTAGTATAAGGGGCACGAACACCGGGGAGCTGTTTTTT.

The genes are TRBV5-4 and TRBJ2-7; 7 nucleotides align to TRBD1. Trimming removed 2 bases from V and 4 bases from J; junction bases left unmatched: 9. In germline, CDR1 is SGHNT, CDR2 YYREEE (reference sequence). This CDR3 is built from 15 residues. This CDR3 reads CASSLFWTGEYEQYF. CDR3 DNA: TGTGCCAGCAGCTTATTCTGGACAGGAGAGTACGAGCAGTACTTC.

DNA for the CDR3: TGTGCCACCAGTGATTTGCGAAGCGGGGGATACTCCTACAATGAGCAGTTCTTC. Protein sequence: CATSDLRSGGYSYNEQFF. This chain joins TRBV24-1 and TRBJ2-1; the match to TRBD2 covers 8 bases. Germline CDR1 is KGHDR and CDR2 is SFDVKD. Trimming cost V 0 bases and J 0 bases; bases outside gene matches: 6. This CDR3 has 18 residues.